This T cell receptor (beta chain) appears in the sequencing data of a study of blood T cell repertoires in COVID-19. Per the authors' pipeline: The authors estimated nucleated cell counts from reference gene primer amplification. The data were produced by immunoSEQ multiplex PCR, yet TCRdb's version contains in-frame clones alone and is incomplete. V and J calls and clone size are as listed in that table; D and trimming were resolved from the DNA. The table has 150,000 to 200,000 clones, roughly 86% seen once. Sequencing used peripheral blood. The receptor's source is a woman aged 80 or over in a cohort sampled during active or convalescent COVID-19.

The CDR3 sequence: CASSQDFSVPGGPDTQYF. CDR3 DNA: TGTGCCAGCAGCCAAGATTTTTCCGTGCCGGGAGGGCCGGATACGCAGTATTTT. V and J are TRBV3-1 (or the pseudogene TRBV3-2) and TRBJ2-3, with TRBD2 identical over 8 bases. Per the germline V gene, CDR1 is LGHDT and CDR2 is YNNKEL (reference sequence). The CDR3 contains 18 residues. Germline trimming cut 0 bases from V and 6 bases from J; bases unmatched to any gene: 14.